This T cell receptor (beta chain) was profiled in a study of control samples from healthy donors and cancer patients. This clone has more than one count but fewer than ten. CDR1 is SEHNR, CDR2 FQNEAQ, per germline (reference sequence). This CDR3 is built from 15 residues. V lost 5 bases to trimming and J lost 2 bases, with 13 bases between them. The assay was immunoSEQ multiplex PCR, and TCRdb's table has in-frame clones only and misses some. The sample has around 94,000 clones, 75% to 95% seen once; the top ten hold about 4%. Sequenced sample: blood. The source of this sequence is a woman aged 18 to 35 in good health. V usage is TRBV7-9 and J usage is TRBJ1-3; a weak D match, TRBD1 (5 bases). CDR3 nucleotides: TGTGCCAGCAGCCCGATTGGGACCGCTGGAAACACCATATATTTT. This gives the protein CASSPIGTAGNTIYF.